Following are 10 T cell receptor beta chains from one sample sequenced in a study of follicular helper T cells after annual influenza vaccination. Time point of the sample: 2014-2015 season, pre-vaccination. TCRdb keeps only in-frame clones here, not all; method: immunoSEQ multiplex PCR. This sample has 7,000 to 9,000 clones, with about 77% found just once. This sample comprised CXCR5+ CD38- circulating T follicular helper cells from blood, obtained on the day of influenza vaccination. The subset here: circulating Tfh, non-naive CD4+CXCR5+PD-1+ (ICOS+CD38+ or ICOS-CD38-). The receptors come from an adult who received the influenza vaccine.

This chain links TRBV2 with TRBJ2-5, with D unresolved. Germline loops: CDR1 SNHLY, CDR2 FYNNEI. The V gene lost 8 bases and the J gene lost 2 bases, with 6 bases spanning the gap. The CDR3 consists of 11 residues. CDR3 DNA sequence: TGTGCCAGCGGTAGACAAGAGACCCAGTACTTC. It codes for CASGRQETQYF.

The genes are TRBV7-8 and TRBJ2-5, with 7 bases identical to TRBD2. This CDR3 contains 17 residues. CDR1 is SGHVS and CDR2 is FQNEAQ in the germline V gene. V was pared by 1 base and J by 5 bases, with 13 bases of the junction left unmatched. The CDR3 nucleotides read TGTGCCAGCAGCTTAGGCCTCGAGGTAGCGGGTAGGGAGACCCAGTACTTC. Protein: CASSLGLEVAGRETQYF.

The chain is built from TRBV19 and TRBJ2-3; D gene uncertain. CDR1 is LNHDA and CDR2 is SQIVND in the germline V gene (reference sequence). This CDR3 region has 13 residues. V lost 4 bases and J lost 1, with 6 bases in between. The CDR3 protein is CASSTLRTDTQYF. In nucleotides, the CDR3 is TGTGCCAGTAGTACCTTACGCACAGATACGCAGTATTTT.

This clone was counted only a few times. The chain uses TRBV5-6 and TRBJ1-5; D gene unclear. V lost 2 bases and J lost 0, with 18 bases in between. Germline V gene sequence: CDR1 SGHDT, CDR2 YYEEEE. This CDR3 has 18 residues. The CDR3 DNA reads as TGTGCCAGCAGCTTTACCCGGTTTCTTAAGATTAGCAATCAGCCCCAGCATTTT. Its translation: CASSFTRFLKISNQPQHF.

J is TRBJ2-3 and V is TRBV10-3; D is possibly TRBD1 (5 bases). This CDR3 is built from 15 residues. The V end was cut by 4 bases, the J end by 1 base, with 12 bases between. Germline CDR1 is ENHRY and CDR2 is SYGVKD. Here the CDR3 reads CAISVDQGGTDTQYF. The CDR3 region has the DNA TGTGCCATCAGTGTCGACCAGGGCGGCACAGATACGCAGTATTTT.

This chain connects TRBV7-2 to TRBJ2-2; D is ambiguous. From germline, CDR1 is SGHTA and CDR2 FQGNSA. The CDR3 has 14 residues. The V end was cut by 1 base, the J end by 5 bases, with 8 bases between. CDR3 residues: CASSLDYSTGELFF. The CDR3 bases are TGTGCCAGCAGCTTAGATTATAGTACCGGGGAGCTGTTTTTT.

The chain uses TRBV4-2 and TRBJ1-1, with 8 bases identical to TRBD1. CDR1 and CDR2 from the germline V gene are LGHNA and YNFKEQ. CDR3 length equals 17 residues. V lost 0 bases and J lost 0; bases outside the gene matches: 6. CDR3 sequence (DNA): TGTGCCAGCAGCCAAGAGGGCAGGGGGCCCATGAACACTGAAGCTTTCTTT. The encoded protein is CASSQEGRGPMNTEAFF.

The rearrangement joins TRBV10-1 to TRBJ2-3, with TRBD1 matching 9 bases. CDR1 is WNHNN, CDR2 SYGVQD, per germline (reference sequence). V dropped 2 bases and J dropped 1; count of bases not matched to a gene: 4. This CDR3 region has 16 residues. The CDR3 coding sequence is TGCGCCAGCAGTGAGGGACAGGGGAGCCGCACAGATACGCAGTATTTT. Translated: CASSEGQGSRTDTQYF.

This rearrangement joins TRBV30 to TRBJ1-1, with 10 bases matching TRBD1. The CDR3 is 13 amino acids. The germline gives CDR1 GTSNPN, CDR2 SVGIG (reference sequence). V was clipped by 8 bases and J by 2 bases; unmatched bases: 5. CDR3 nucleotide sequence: TGTGCCGTCCGGGACAGGGGCAACACTGAAGCTTTCTTT. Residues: CAVRDRGNTEAFF.

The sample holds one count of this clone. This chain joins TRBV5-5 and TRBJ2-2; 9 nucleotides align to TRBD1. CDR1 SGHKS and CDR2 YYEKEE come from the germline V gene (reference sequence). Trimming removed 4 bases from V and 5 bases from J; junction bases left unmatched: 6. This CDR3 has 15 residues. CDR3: CASSARQGGTGELFF. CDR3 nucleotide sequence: TGTGCCAGCAGCGCAAGACAGGGGGGAACCGGGGAGCTGTTTTTT. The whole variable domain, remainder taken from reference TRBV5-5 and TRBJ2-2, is DAGVTQSPTHLIKTRGQQVTLRCSPISGHKSVSWYQQVLGQGPQFIFQYYEKEERGRGNFPDRFSARQFPNYSSELNVNALLLGDSALYLCASSARQGGTGELFFGEGSRLTVL.